The 8 T cell receptor beta chains listed next were all sequenced from one sample in a study of metastatic and nonmetastatic thyroid tumors. TCRdb re-called the PCR reads via MiXCR. The table shows 37,000 or so clones, with around 17% occurring only once. Ahead of thyroid surgery, no patient had received treatment of any kind. The sequenced sample was blood. These receptors were taken from a female donor with papillary thyroid cancer or a benign thyroid nodule (not recorded which). Some clones in this sample may be carry-over from other donors' samples.

The chain carries TRBV19 and TRBJ2-2; D gene uncertain. V dropped 1 base and J dropped 4 bases, with 16 bases sitting between them. Germline CDR1 LNHDA, CDR2 SQIVND (reference sequence). CDR3 length equals 17 residues. CDR3 region: CASSIAGGSTGTGELFF. For the CDR3, the DNA is TGTGCCAGTAGTATAGCGGGCGGTAGTACGGGCACCGGGGAGCTGTTTTTT.

On this clone itself: The junction departs from the called germline gene at one end, perhaps through a read error. V and J are TRBV10-2 and TRBJ2-7; no reliable D call. Germline assignment: CDR1 WSHSY and CDR2 SAAADI. The CDR3 is 16 amino acids. Here the CDR3 reads CASIVGSLYLPYDQYF. The CDR3, as DNA: TGCGCCAGCATCGTGGGCAGCCTTTATCTACCCTACGATCAGTACTTC.

In its sample, this clone was seen once. V and J are TRBV2 and TRBJ1-1, with 7 nucleotides matching TRBD1. Germline CDR1 SNHLY, CDR2 FYNNEI. The J segment lost 4 bases and the V segment lost 6 bases, leaving 17 bases of the junction unmatched. The CDR3 consists of 17 residues. CDR3 sequence (DNA): TGTGCCAGCAGGTCGCCGGTACAGGGGATAAAGGTCACTGAAGCTTTCTTT. Protein sequence: CASRSPVQGIKVTEAFF.

This clone counts as medium-sized. V and J are TRBV6-1 and TRBJ1-6, with 8 bases matching TRBD1. This CDR3 is 15 amino acids long. Germline values: CDR1 MNHNS, CDR2 SASEGT. V was clipped by 1 base and J by 9 bases; unmatched bases: 5. The CDR3 protein is CASSEGAGGSSPLHF. CDR3 nucleotides: TGTGCCAGCAGTGAAGGGGCAGGGGGCAGTTCACCCCTCCACTTT.

Within the sample, this clone is medium-sized. V and J are TRBV6-2 or TRBV6-3 and TRBJ2-7; D is possibly TRBD1 (5 bases). With 4 bases removed from V and 2 bases from J, the gap between germline ends came to 12 bases. The germline V gene encodes CDR1 MNHEY and CDR2 SVGEGT. The CDR3 is 14 amino acids. As DNA, the CDR3 is TGTGCCAGCAGTTTCCAAGGGGCCGCCTACGAGCAGTACTTC. This gives the protein CASSFQGAAYEQYF.

In its sample, this clone was seen many times. The V and J genes are TRBV9 and TRBJ2-5, with D tentatively TRBD2 (5 bases). Germline V CDR1 and CDR2: SGDLS, YYNGEE. V lost 1 base and J 4 bases, leaving 8 bases between the germline ends. The CDR3 runs to 13 residues. CDR3 nucleotides: TGTGCCAGCAGCGTAAACGGGGTAGAGACCCAGTACTTC. Its protein product is CASSVNGVETQYF.

This rearrangement joins TRBV11-1 to TRBJ2-2; 11 bases are shared with TRBD2. The V gene end was trimmed by 3 bases and the J gene end by 6 bases; junction bases not matched to a gene: 6. Germline CDR1 SGHAT, CDR2 FQDESV (reference sequence). This CDR3 has 16 residues. The CDR3 DNA follows: TGTGCCAGCAGCTTGACGTCGGGACTAGCGGCCGGGGAGCTGTTTTTT. This gives the protein CASSLTSGLAAGELFF.

This clone was detected once. The rearrangement joins TRBV19 to TRBJ1-3, with D tentatively TRBD1 (6 bases). The CDR3 is 16 amino acids. Germline loops: CDR1 LNHDA, CDR2 SQIVND (reference sequence). V was trimmed by 1 base and J by 0 bases, leaving 10 bases between them. CDR3: CASSIGGQFSGNTIYF. In nucleotides, the CDR3 is TGTGCCAGTAGTATAGGAGGACAGTTCTCTGGAAACACCATATATTTT. Complete variable domain (other parts from reference TRBV19 and TRBJ1-3): DGGITQSPKYLFRKEGQNVTLSCEQNLNHDAMYWYRQDPGQGLRLIYYSQIVNDFQKGDIAEGYSVSREKKESFPLTVTSAQKNPTAFYLCASSIGGQFSGNTIYFGEGSWLTVV.